A selection of T cell receptor beta chains follows, all from one sample in a study of blood T cell repertoires in COVID-19. Sequencing was performed with immunoSEQ multiplex PCR; in TCRdb, only in-frame clones are kept and a portion is missing. This repertoire shows 200,000 to 250,000 clones, 85% to 95% found once; its top ten account for 0.83%. Sequenced material: peripheral blood. These receptors all come from a man aged 25-45 years with COVID-19, enrolled during active disease. The CDR3 runs from the conserved cysteine through the conserved F or W. The order of the fields is clone size, D gene, J gene, V gene, CDR3 protein, CDR3 DNA. A D gene is named only where the DNA matches it firmly. Expanded clones get a size class; other rows say once, few or many, or leave the size out.

NA | NA | TRBJ1-5 | TRBV7-9 | CASSSTQGRDLPQHF | TGTGCCAGCAGCTCTACACAGGGACGAGATCTCCCCCAGCATTTT
NA | NA | TRBJ2-2 | TRBV16 | CASSHIPTGELFF | TGTGCCAGCAGCCACATCCCCACCGGGGAGCTGTTTTTT
NA | NA | TRBJ2-1 | TRBV5-1 | CASSLGRSGSEQFF | TGCGCCAGCAGCTTAGGGCGCTCTGGGAGTGAGCAGTTCTTC
NA | TRBD1 | TRBJ2-4 | TRBV11-1 | CASSLQGQGNAIQYF | TGTGCCAGCAGCTTACAGGGACAGGGGAATGCCATTCAGTACTTC
NA | TRBD1 | TRBJ1-2 | TRBV5-6 | CASSFLRQGDRGYTF | TGTGCCAGCAGCTTCTTACGACAGGGCGATAGGGGCTACACCTTC
NA | TRBD1 | TRBJ2-1 | TRBV28 | CASSSGQGAKDEQFF | TGTGCCAGCTCCTCCGGGCAGGGGGCTAAGGATGAGCAGTTCTTC
NA | NA | TRBJ1-2 | TRBV5-4 | CASSHTGTPDGYTF | TGTGCCAGCAGCCACACCGGGACACCGGATGGCTACACCTTC
NA | NA | TRBJ1-6 | TRBV27 | CASSLGLNSPLHF | TGTGCCAGCAGTTTAGGGCTCAATTCACCCCTCCACTTT
NA | NA | TRBJ1-5 | TRBV27 | CASGGQQPQHF | TGTGCCTCCGGTGGGCAGCAGCCCCAGCATTTT
NA | TRBD1 | TRBJ2-7 | TRBV3-1/TRBV3-2 | CASSVPGTGGSYEQYF | TGTGCCAGCAGCGTGCCCGGGACAGGGGGCTCCTACGAGCAGTACTTC
NA | TRBD1 | TRBJ1-4 | TRBV19 | CASMKQGAREKLFF | TGTGCCAGTATGAAACAGGGGGCGAGGGAAAAACTGTTTTTT
NA | TRBD1 | TRBJ1-6 | TRBV11-2 | CASSLDYRGFLNSPLHF | TGTGCCAGCAGCTTAGATTACAGGGGATTTCTTAATTCACCCCTCCACTTT
NA | TRBD1 | TRBJ1-4 | TRBV28 | CASCDPGGAPCKKLFF | TGTGCCAGCTGCGATCCAGGGGGCGCCCCTTGTAAAAAACTGTTTTTT
NA | NA | TRBJ1-1 | TRBV3-1/TRBV3-2 | CASSQDAVRAFF | TGTGCCAGCAGCCAAGATGCCGTGAGGGCTTTCTTT
NA | TRBD2 | TRBJ2-3 | TRBV5-1 | CASSLAVGAGGTNTDTQYF | TGCGCCAGCAGCTTGGCCGTGGGAGCGGGGGGGACTAACACAGATACGCAGTATTTT
NA | TRBD1 | TRBJ1-5 | TRBV6-2/TRBV6-3 | CASSPFDRAGSNQPQHF | TGTGCCAGCAGCCCTTTCGACAGGGCTGGGAGCAATCAGCCCCAGCATTTT
NA | TRBD2 | TRBJ2-2 | TRBV3-1/TRBV3-2 | CASSQDASGSGELFF | TGTGCCAGCAGCCAAGATGCTAGCGGGTCCGGGGAGCTGTTTTTT
few | NA | TRBJ2-7 | TRBV5-1 | CASSVQGPYEQYF | TGCGCCAGCAGCGTACAGGGTCCCTACGAGCAGTACTTC
once | NA | TRBJ2-7 | TRBV20-1 | CSVRDYEQYF | TGCAGTGTTCGGGACTACGAGCAGTACTTC
NA | NA | TRBJ1-5 | TRBV19 | CASIGGTGLMLDSNQPQHF | TGTGCCAGTATTGGGGGCACCGGACTGATGCTCGATAGCAATCAGCCCCAGCATTTT
once | NA | TRBJ2-7 | TRBV6-5 | CASSADSTTEQYF | TGTGCCAGCTCCGCGGACAGCACTACCGAGCAGTACTTC
NA | TRBD1 | TRBJ2-7 | TRBV29-1 | CSVEKKGQGSYEQYF | TGCAGCGTTGAAAAGAAGGGACAGGGCTCCTACGAGCAGTACTTC
NA | TRBD1 | TRBJ1-2 | TRBV19 | CATTGVSEIYGYTF | TGTGCCACTACAGGGGTTAGTGAGATCTATGGCTACACCTTC
NA | TRBD1 | TRBJ2-1 | TRBV5-1 | CASSLDRGNEQFF | TGCGCCAGCAGCTTAGACAGGGGGAATGAGCAGTTCTTC
NA | NA | TRBJ2-7 | TRBV6-1 | CASSEAVGGSWPYEQYF | TGTGCCAGCAGTGAAGCGGTAGGTGGGAGTTGGCCCTACGAGCAGTACTTC
NA | TRBD1 | TRBJ1-5 | TRBV25-1 | CASSESRQGSNQPQHF | TGTGCCAGCAGTGAATCCAGACAGGGGAGCAATCAGCCCCAGCATTTT
once | TRBD1 | TRBJ1-2 | TRBV5-4 | CASGPDRAHGYGYTF | TGTGCCAGCGGACCTGACAGGGCTCACGGCTATGGCTACACCTTC
NA | NA | TRBJ2-3 | TRBV14 | CASSLTVMSDTQYF | TGTGCCAGCAGCCTGACAGTGATGTCAGATACGCAGTATTTT
NA | TRBD2 | TRBJ2-3 | TRBV4-1 | CASSQEDGTTSAYTDTQYF | TGCGCCAGCAGCCAAGAGGACGGGACGACTAGCGCATACACAGATACGCAGTATTTT